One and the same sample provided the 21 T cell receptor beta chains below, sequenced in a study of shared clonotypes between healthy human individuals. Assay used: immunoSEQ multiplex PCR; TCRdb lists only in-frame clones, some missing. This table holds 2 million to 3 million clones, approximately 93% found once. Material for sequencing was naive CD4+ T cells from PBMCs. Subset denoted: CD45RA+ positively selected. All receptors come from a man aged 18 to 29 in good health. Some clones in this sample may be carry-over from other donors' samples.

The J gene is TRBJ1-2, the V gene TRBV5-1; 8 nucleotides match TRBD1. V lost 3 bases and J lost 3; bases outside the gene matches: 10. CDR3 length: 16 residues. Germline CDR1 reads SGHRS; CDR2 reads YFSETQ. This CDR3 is CASSSPDRGAHYGYTF. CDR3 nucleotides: TGCGCCAGCAGCTCCCCAGACAGGGGCGCCCACTATGGCTACACCTTC.

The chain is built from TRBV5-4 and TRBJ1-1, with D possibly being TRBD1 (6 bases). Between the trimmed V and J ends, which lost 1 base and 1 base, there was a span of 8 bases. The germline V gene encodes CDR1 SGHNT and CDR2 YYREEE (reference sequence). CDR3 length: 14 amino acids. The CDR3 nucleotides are TGTGCCAGCAGCTTGCAGGGGCGGAACACTGAAGCTTTCTTT. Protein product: CASSLQGRNTEAFF.

The CDR3 nucleotides are TGTGCCAGCACGCTGAACAATGAGCAGTTCTTC. This translates into CASTLNNEQFF. The chain uses TRBV4-2 and TRBJ2-1; D uncertain. Trimming removed 7 bases at V and 5 bases at J, with 6 bases between. The CDR3 has 11 amino acids. CDR1 is LGHNA and CDR2 is YNFKEQ in the germline V gene.

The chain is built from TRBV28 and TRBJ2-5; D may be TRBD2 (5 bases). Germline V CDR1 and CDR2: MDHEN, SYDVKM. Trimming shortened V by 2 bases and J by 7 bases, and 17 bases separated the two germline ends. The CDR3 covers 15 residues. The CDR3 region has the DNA TGTGCCAGCAGTTTACCCTGGACCCGGGGAGTGACCCAGTACTTC. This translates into CASSLPWTRGVTQYF.

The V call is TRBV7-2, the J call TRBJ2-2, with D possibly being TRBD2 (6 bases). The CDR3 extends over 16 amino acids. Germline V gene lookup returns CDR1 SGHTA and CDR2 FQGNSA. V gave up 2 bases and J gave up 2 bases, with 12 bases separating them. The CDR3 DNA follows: TGTGCCAGCAGCTTAACCGGAGGGACTAACACCGGGGAGCTGTTTTTT. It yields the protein CASSLTGGTNTGELFF.

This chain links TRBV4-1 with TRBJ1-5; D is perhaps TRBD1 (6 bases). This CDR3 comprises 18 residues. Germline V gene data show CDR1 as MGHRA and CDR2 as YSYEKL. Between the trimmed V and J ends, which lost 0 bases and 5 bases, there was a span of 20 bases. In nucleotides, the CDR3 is TGCGCCAGCAGCCAAGAAGGGCCAGGGGAGGGAAACTATCAGCCCCAGCATTTT. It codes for CASSQEGPGEGNYQPQHF.

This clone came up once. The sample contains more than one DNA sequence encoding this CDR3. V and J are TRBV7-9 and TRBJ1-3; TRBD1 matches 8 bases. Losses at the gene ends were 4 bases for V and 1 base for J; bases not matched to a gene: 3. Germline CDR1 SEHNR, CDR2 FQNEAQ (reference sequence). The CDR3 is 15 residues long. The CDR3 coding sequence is TGTGCCAGCAGCTCATACAGGGGGTCTGGAAACACCATATATTTT. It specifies CASSSYRGSGNTIYF. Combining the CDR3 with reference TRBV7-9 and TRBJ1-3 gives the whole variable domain DTGVSQNPRHKITKRGQNVTFRCDPISEHNRLYWYRQTLGQGPEFLTYFQNEAQLEKSRLLSDRFSAERPKGSFSTLEIQRTEQGDSAMYLCASSSYRGSGNTIYFGEGSWLTVV.

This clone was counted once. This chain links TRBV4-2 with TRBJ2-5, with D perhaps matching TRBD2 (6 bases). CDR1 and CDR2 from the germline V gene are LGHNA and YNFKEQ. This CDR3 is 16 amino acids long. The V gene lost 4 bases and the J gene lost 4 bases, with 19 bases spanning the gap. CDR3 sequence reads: CASSLGSGLEGETQYF. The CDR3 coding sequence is TGTGCCAGCAGCCTCGGTAGTGGGTTGGAGGGAGAGACCCAGTACTTC.

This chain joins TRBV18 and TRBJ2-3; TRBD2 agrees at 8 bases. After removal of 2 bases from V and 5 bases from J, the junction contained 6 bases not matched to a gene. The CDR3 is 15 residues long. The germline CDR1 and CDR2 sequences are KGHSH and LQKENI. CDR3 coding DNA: TGTGCCAGCTCACCAAACGGGAGGGTGGTAGATACGCAGTATTTT. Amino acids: CASSPNGRVVDTQYF.

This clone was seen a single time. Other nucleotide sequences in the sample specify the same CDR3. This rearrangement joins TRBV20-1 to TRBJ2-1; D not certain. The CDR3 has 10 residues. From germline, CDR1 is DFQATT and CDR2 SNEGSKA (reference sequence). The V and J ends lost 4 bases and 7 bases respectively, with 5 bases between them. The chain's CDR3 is CSATGNEQFF. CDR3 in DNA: TGCAGTGCTACCGGGAATGAGCAGTTCTTC.

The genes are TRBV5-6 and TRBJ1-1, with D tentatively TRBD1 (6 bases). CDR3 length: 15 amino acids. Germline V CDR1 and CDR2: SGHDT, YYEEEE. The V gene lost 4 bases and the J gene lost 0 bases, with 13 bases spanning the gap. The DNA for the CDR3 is TGTGCCAGCAGCGACAGGCGGGGGATGAACACTGAAGCTTTCTTT. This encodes CASSDRRGMNTEAFF. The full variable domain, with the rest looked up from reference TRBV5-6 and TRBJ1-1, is DAGVTQSPTHLIKTRGQQVTLRCSPKSGHDTVSWYQQALGQGPQFIFQYYEEEERQRGNFPDRFSGHQFPNYSSELNVNALLLGDSALYLCASSDRRGMNTEAFFGQGTRLTVV.

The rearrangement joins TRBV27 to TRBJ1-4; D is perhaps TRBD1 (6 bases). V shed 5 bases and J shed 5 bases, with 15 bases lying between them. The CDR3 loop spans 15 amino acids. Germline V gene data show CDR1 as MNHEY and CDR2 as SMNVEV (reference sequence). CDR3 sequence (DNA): TGTGCCAGCAGTGGAGACAGGAAGGGGAATGAAAAACTGTTTTTT. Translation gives CASSGDRKGNEKLFF.

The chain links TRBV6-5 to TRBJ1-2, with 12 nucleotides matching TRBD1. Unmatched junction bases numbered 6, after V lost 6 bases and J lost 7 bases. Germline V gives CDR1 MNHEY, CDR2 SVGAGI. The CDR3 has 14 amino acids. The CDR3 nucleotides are TGTGCCAGCAGGGGGACAGGGGGCGCTTTTGGCTACACCTTC. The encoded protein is CASRGTGGAFGYTF.

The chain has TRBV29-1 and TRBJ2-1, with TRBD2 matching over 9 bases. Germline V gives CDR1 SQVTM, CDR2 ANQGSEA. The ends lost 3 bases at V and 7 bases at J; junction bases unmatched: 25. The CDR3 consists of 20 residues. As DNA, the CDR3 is TGCAGCGTTGAGGGGATAGGCGGGAGGGCTTTCTTATTCTTAGGGAATGAGCAGTTCTTC. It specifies CSVEGIGGRAFLFLGNEQFF.

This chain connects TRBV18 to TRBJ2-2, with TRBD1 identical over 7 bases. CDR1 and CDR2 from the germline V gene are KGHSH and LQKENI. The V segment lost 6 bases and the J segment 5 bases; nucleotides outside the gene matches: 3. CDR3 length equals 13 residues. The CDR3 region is CASSGQVTGELFF. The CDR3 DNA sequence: TGTGCCAGCTCTGGACAGGTTACCGGGGAGCTGTTTTTT.

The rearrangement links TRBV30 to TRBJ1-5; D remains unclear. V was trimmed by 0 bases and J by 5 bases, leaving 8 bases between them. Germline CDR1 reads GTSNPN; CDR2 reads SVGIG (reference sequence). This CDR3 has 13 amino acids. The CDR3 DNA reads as TGTGCCTGGAGTGTGCTGCCGGATCAGCCCCAGCATTTT. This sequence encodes CAWSVLPDQPQHF.

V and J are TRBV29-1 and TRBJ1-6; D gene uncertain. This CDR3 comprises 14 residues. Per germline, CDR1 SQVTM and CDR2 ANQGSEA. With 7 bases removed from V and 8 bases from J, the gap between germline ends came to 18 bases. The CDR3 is CSAPVGSEDSPLHF. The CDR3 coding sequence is TGCAGCGCTCCGGTGGGGTCGGAAGATTCACCCCTCCACTTT. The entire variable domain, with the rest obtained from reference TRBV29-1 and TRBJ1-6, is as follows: SAVISQKPSRDICQRGTSLTIQCQVDSQVTMMFWYRQQPGQSLTLIATANQGSEATYESGFVIDKFPISRPNLTFSTLTVSNMSPEDSSIYLCSAPVGSEDSPLHFGNGTRLTVT.

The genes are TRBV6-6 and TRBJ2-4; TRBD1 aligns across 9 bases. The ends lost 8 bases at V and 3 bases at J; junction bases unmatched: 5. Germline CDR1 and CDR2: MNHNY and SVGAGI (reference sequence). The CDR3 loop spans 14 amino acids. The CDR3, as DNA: TGTGCCAGCGAGGTGGGACAGGGCAAAAACATTCAGTACTTC. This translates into CASEVGQGKNIQYF.

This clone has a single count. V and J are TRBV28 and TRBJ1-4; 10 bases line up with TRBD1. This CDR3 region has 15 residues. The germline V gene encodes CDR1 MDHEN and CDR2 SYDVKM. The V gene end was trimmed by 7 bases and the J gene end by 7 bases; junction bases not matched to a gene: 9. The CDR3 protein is CASTDRGLSGEKLFF. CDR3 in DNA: TGTGCCAGCACCGACAGGGGGCTCTCTGGTGAAAAACTGTTTTTT.

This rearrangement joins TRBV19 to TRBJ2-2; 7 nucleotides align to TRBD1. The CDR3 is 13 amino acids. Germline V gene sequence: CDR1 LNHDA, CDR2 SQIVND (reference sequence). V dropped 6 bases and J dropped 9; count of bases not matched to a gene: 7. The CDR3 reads CASRGTDGRELFF. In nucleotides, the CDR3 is TGTGCCAGTAGAGGGACAGATGGCCGGGAGCTGTTTTTT.

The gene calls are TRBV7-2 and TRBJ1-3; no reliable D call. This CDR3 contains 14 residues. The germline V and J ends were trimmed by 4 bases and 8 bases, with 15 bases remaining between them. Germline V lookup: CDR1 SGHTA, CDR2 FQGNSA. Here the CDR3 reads CASSSRLNGDTIYF. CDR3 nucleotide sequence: TGTGCCAGCAGCTCGCGGCTGAACGGGGACACCATATATTTT.